The 23 T cell receptor beta chains presented below share a single source sample, sequenced in a study of T cell responses to AZD1222 COVID-19 vaccine. Assay used: immunoSEQ multiplex PCR; TCRdb lists only in-frame clones, some missing. The table has about 53,000 clones, about 88% seen once. Source: peripheral blood, taken on day 0 of AZD1222 vaccination. These receptors came from an adult in good health.

The V and J genes are TRBV7-8 and TRBJ1-6; 9 nucleotides match TRBD1. Germline CDR1 and CDR2: SGHVS and FQNEAQ. The CDR3 consists of 14 residues. V dropped 5 bases and J dropped 7; count of bases not matched to a gene: 3. The CDR3: CASSPDRGNSPLHF. CDR3 in DNA: TGTGCCAGCAGCCCCGACAGGGGGAATTCACCCCTCCACTTT.

The chain uses TRBV3-1 (or the pseudogene TRBV3-2) and TRBJ1-4; D unclear. Germline lookup yields CDR1 LGHDT and CDR2 YNNKEL (reference sequence). Trimming stripped 4 bases from V and 7 bases from J, with 13 bases between. This CDR3 region has 14 residues. The CDR3 nucleotides read TGTGCCAGCAGCCCAGGACTAGAGGGTGAAAAACTGTTTTTT. It yields the protein CASSPGLEGEKLFF.

The sample holds one count of this clone. The chain uses TRBV4-1 and TRBJ2-1; weak D call: TRBD1 (5 bases). Deletions cut 2 bases from V and 4 bases from J, with 9 bases between. There are 14 residues in the CDR3. Germline CDR1 is MGHRA and CDR2 is YSYEKL. CDR3 in amino acids: CASSQTQEYNEQFF. CDR3 coding DNA: TGCGCCAGCAGCCAAACACAGGAGTACAATGAGCAGTTCTTC.

This chain uses TRBV19 with TRBJ1-2; 9 nucleotides match TRBD1. The CDR3 consists of 15 residues. With 4 bases clipped from V and 6 bases from J, the junction kept 9 bases outside the gene matches. Per the germline V gene, CDR1 is LNHDA and CDR2 is SQIVND (reference sequence). The CDR3 nucleotides are TGTGCCAGTAGTAGAAACACAGGGGGCCGTCATGGCTACACCTTC. Translation: CASSRNTGGRHGYTF.

This chain connects TRBV18 to TRBJ2-5; D is possibly TRBD2 (5 bases). Germline V lookup: CDR1 KGHSH, CDR2 LQKENI. CDR3 size: 15 residues. Trimming took 3 bases from V and 3 from J, leaving 14 bases between them. The CDR3 is CASSPQVETKETQYF. The CDR3 nucleotides are TGTGCCAGCTCACCGCAGGTAGAGACTAAAGAGACCCAGTACTTC.

The CDR3 nucleotides are TGTGCCAGCAGCTCGGGTGCCAACAGGGTCATTCAGTACTTC. As protein: CASSSGANRVIQYF. The rearrangement joins TRBV11-2 to TRBJ2-4; weak D call: TRBD1 (6 bases). Trimming stripped 4 bases from V and 9 bases from J, with 16 bases between. The CDR3 loop spans 14 amino acids. Germline V lookup: CDR1 SGHAT, CDR2 FQNNGV.

The chain uses TRBV7-2 and TRBJ2-7, with TRBD2 identical over 10 bases. The CDR3 sequence is 16 residues long. The trim removed 1 base at V and 4 bases at J, leaving 7 bases unmatched. Germline V gene lookup returns CDR1 SGHTA and CDR2 FQGNSA. The CDR3 nucleotides read TGTGCCAGCAGCTTAGGGCCGAGCGGGAGGGATTACGAGCAGTACTTC. Translated: CASSLGPSGRDYEQYF.

The chain has TRBV3-1 (or the pseudogene TRBV3-2) and TRBJ2-7, with D maybe TRBD1 (5 bases). V was pared by 7 bases and J by 4 bases, with 11 bases between. The CDR3 length is 12 residues. In germline, CDR1 is LGHDT, CDR2 YNNKEL (reference sequence). The CDR3 DNA reads as TGTGCCAGCACCTCGCAGGGTTACGAGCAGTACTTC. This sequence encodes CASTSQGYEQYF.

This chain uses TRBV30 with TRBJ2-1; D is possibly TRBD1 or TRBD2 (6 bases each). V lost 3 bases, J lost 7 bases, and 16 bases lay in between. This CDR3 spans 14 amino acids. Per the germline V gene, CDR1 is GTSNPN and CDR2 is SVGIG (reference sequence). CDR3 nucleotide sequence: TGTGCCTGGAGAAAGGGGGGAGCTGGGAATGAGCAGTTCTTC. It is translated as CAWRKGGAGNEQFF.

The chain links TRBV4-1 to TRBJ1-2; D gene uncertain. V lost 1 base to trimming and J lost 5 bases, with 14 bases between them. Germline CDR1 MGHRA, CDR2 YSYEKL. This CDR3 is 15 amino acids long. CDR3 DNA sequence: TGCGCCAGCAGCCAAGGCGGACGAGGACGGTATGGCTACACCTTC. Translation: CASSQGGRGRYGYTF.

The J gene is TRBJ2-7, the V gene TRBV5-1; D remains unclear. The CDR3 runs 13 residues. With 0 bases removed from V and 3 bases from J, the gap between germline ends came to 7 bases. CDR1 SGHRS and CDR2 YFSETQ come from the germline V gene. Here the CDR3 DNA reads TGCGCCAGCAGCTTGGATAGGGTCTACGAGCAGTACTTC. Translated: CASSLDRVYEQYF.

This rearrangement joins TRBV24-1 to TRBJ2-3; D gene ambiguous. The germline V gene encodes CDR1 KGHDR and CDR2 SFDVKD. The CDR3 is made up of 12 amino acids. V lost 5 bases and J lost 6, with 8 bases in between. CDR3 protein: CATSGMDDTQYF. CDR3 bases: TGTGCCACCAGTGGCATGGATGATACGCAGTATTTT.

This clone was detected once. The chain has TRBV29-1 and TRBJ1-2; perhaps TRBD1 as D (5 bases). The V gene lost 5 bases and the J gene lost 6 bases, with 10 bases spanning the gap. Germline CDR1 SQVTM, CDR2 ANQGSEA. CDR3 length: 11 amino acids. CDR3 coding DNA: TGCAGCGTTCAGGGTAGGGATGGCTACACCTTC. It specifies CSVQGRDGYTF.

V is TRBV2 and J is TRBJ1-5; D is unclear. Germline CDR1 reads SNHLY; CDR2 reads FYNNEI. The V gene lost 2 bases and the J gene lost 7 bases, with 9 bases spanning the gap. CDR3 length: 13 residues. In DNA, the CDR3 is TGTGCCAGCAGTGAACAGCCGCAACAGCCCCAGCATTTT. The encoded protein is CASSEQPQQPQHF.

The chain carries TRBV9 and TRBJ1-1; TRBD1 matches at 7 bases. The V gene's germline CDR1 is SGDLS and CDR2 YYNGEE. This CDR3 contains 15 residues. V shed 3 bases and J 5 bases; nucleotides not matched to a gene: 10. The CDR3 reads CASSARQGGGTEAFF. As DNA, the CDR3 is TGTGCCAGCAGCGCCCGACAGGGTGGGGGGACTGAAGCTTTCTTT.

The chain joins TRBV20-1 to TRBJ1-6; the D is unclear. This CDR3 has 15 amino acids. Trimming shortened V by 3 bases and J by 7 bases, and 16 bases separated the two germline ends. CDR1 and CDR2 (germline): DFQATT, SNEGSKA (reference sequence). This CDR3 reads CSASLTYLSNSPLHF. DNA for the CDR3: TGCAGTGCTAGTCTGACTTACCTATCGAATTCACCCCTCCACTTT.

V and J are TRBV7-3 and TRBJ2-2, with D perhaps TRBD2 (5 bases). The CDR3 totals 15 residues. Germline lookup yields CDR1 SGHTA and CDR2 FQGTGA. V dropped 5 bases and J dropped 4 bases, with 14 bases sitting between them. CDR3 protein: CASSHETAGTGELFF. The CDR3 nucleotides read TGTGCCAGCAGCCACGAGACCGCGGGCACCGGGGAGCTGTTTTTT.

The chain uses TRBV28 and TRBJ2-1, with D unclear. The CDR3 runs 13 residues. Looked up from germline, CDR1 is MDHEN and CDR2 is SYDVKM. The V end was cut by 3 bases, the J end by 10 bases, with 13 bases between. The CDR3, as DNA: TGTGCCAGCAGTTTGAACCGAGGACGGGAGCAGTTCTTC. As protein: CASSLNRGREQFF.

A few counts support this clone. The V gene is TRBV7-8, the J gene TRBJ2-5; D is uncertain. The germline V and J ends were trimmed by 1 base and 1 base, with 4 bases remaining between them. The CDR3 has 13 residues. Germline CDR1 SGHVS, CDR2 FQNEAQ. CDR3 nucleotide sequence: TGTGCCAGCAGCTTAGATACCCAAGAGACCCAGTACTTC. This encodes CASSLDTQETQYF.

The gene calls are TRBV28 and TRBJ2-2; possibly TRBD2 for D (7 bases). Germline-derived CDR1 and CDR2 are MDHEN and SYDVKM. The CDR3 runs 15 residues. Between the trimmed V and J ends, which lost 7 bases and 3 bases, there was a span of 15 bases. CDR3 protein: CASIPRGGDTGELFF. Written as DNA, the CDR3 is TGTGCCAGCATCCCCCGCGGGGGCGACACCGGGGAGCTGTTTTTT.

The chain links TRBV25-1 to TRBJ1-2, with TRBD1 as a possible D gene (6 bases). The CDR3 is made up of 14 amino acids. CDR1 is MGHDK and CDR2 is SYGVNS in the germline V gene. V dropped 4 bases and J dropped 2 bases, with 11 bases sitting between them. The CDR3 sequence is CASSVPGHNYGYTF. The CDR3 DNA reads TGTGCCAGCAGTGTCCCGGGACACAACTATGGCTACACCTTC.

The rearrangement links TRBV3-1 (or the pseudogene TRBV3-2) to TRBJ2-2; TRBD1 or TRBD2 may be the D gene (6 bases each). This CDR3 has 15 residues. Trimming took 3 bases from V and 4 from J, leaving 12 bases between them. From germline, CDR1 is LGHDT and CDR2 YNNKEL (reference sequence). The CDR3 protein is CASSQAGHFTGELFF. CDR3 nucleotide sequence: TGTGCCAGCAGCCAGGCGGGACACTTCACCGGGGAGCTGTTTTTT.

This clone was picked up one time. This chain uses TRBV5-4 with TRBJ1-6; D not certain. The ends were cut back, 1 base at V and 5 bases at J, with 1 base in the middle. CDR1 and CDR2 from the germline V gene are SGHNT and YYREEE (reference sequence). The CDR3 totals 12 residues. Written as DNA, the CDR3 is TGTGCCAGCAGCTTGAATAATTCACCCCTCCACTTT. Translation gives CASSLNNSPLHF.